This TCR beta chain appears in the sequencing data of a study of regulatory T cells in long-lasting Graves disease. Looking at the study overall: Over 5 years on antithyroid drugs plus positive TSH receptor antibodies marked Graves' disease as persistent.

Arm-PCR with iRepertoire HTBI primers amplified the CDR3 regions for these TCR beta libraries. Under the authors' procedure: Spanning all samples, the identified segments comprised 60 to 70 TRBV and approximately 14 TRBJ. One entry per CDR3 protein, called by TCRdb with MiXCR from the multiplex PCR reads. V and J calls and clone size were set by TCRdb, not the authors. The sample consists of approximately 690,000 distinct CDR3 sequences, 30% of them appearing once. Many counts were recorded for this clonotype. Its specificity is unknown. Study findings and constraints: Whereas more than 950 public clonotypes were shared by new patients, persistent patients shared more, at about 2,500.

Time point meaning: persistent/refractory GD, antithyroid drugs over 5 years with positive TRAb. Extracted RNA from PBMCs served as the source of the TCR library. The TCR comes from a female donor with Graves disease. Sequencing was performed on peripheral blood mononuclear cells (PBMCs), taken when the disease was refractory, from a patient treated with antithyroid drugs.

The CDR3 region has the DNA TGCGCCAGCAGCTTGGCGGGACAGGGGGAGAGGAACACTGAAGCTTTCTTT. Its translation: CASSLAGQGERNTEAFF. The chain joins TRBV5-1 to TRBJ1-1, with 11 nucleotides matching TRBD1. The CDR3 contains 17 residues. CDR1 and CDR2 from the germline V gene are SGHRS and YFSETQ. The ends lost 0 bases at V and 1 base at J; junction bases unmatched: 5.